The clone carrying this TCR beta chain has more than one count but fewer than ten. No antigen is known for it. Germline loops: CDR1 MNHNY, CDR2 SVGAGI (reference sequence). The CDR3 contains 15 residues. V was clipped by 7 bases and J by 0 bases, with 13 bases between them. This entry belongs to a study of T cell clones after liver transplantation. Sequencing used immunoSEQ multiplex PCR; TCRdb keeps in-frame clones, though not all of them. The table records roughly 62,000 clones, 70% of them present only once. Study outcomes and limitations: Migration into the graft, not deletion, may explain lost graft donor-reactive T cells.

The rearrangement joins TRBV6-6 to TRBJ2-1; D not certain. The input for sequencing was CD4+ T cells from blood, taken at the roughly 16-month timepoint. The origin of this receptor is a human patient who received a liver transplant. Some T cells may be transferred from the graft donor. CDR3 bases: TGTGCCAGCACCCCACCGGGTAGCTCCTACAATGAGCAGTTCTTC. Translating gives CASTPPGSSYNEQFF.